Below are 23 T cell receptor beta chains sequenced from a single sample in a study of cytomegalovirus exposure and HLA in healthy donors. The PCR used 60 Vbeta and 13 Jbeta primers. TCRdb's copy holds only in-frame clones and misses some; the assay was immunoSEQ multiplex PCR. The sample carries about 140,000 clones, 61% recorded once. Sequencing was carried out using PBMCs. These receptors came from a male donor in good health and CMV-seronegative.

Here the CDR3 DNA reads TGTGCCACAAGAACCCCGGGAGGTGAAAAACTGTTTTTT. It encodes CATRTPGGEKLFF. V is TRBV10-3 and J is TRBJ1-4, with D unresolved. Germline lookup yields CDR1 ENHRY and CDR2 SYGVKD. Trimming removed 10 bases at V and 7 bases at J, with 16 bases between. CDR3 length equals 13 residues.

This clone was seen a single time. V usage is TRBV5-1 and J usage is TRBJ2-4; 9 nucleotides agree with TRBD1. The germline CDR1 and CDR2 sequences are SGHRS and YFSETQ. The CDR3 covers 14 residues. V was pared by 2 bases and J by 8 bases, with 5 bases of the junction left unmatched. DNA for the CDR3: TGCGCCAGCAGCTTCGGACAGGGGAAGGACATTCAGTACTTC. Residues: CASSFGQGKDIQYF.

The rearrangement uses TRBV10-3 and TRBJ1-2; 8 nucleotides align to TRBD1. The V gene end was trimmed by 5 bases and the J gene end by 3 bases; junction bases not matched to a gene: 5. The CDR3 spans 14 residues. The V gene's germline CDR1 is ENHRY and CDR2 SYGVKD. The CDR3 sequence: CAISSKQGDYGYTF. DNA for the CDR3: TGTGCCATCAGTTCAAAACAGGGGGACTATGGCTACACCTTC.

This rearrangement joins TRBV18 to TRBJ2-2; D is perhaps TRBD2 (5 bases). The CDR3 is made up of 15 amino acids. From germline, CDR1 is KGHSH and CDR2 LQKENI. The germline V and J ends were trimmed by 4 bases and 5 bases, with 14 bases remaining between them. For the CDR3, the DNA is TGTGCCAGCTCACTTACTCGAAGCGGTACCGGGGAGCTGTTTTTT. This translates into CASSLTRSGTGELFF.

This clone has more than one count but fewer than ten. V gene TRBV18 combines with J gene TRBJ2-7; maybe TRBD2 (5 bases). The CDR3 spans 16 residues. The V gene lost 2 bases and the J gene lost 0 bases, with 14 bases spanning the gap. The germline CDR1 and CDR2 sequences are KGHSH and LQKENI. The CDR3 is CASSPMEAAISYEQYF. Here the CDR3 DNA reads TGTGCCAGCTCACCAATGGAGGCCGCTATCTCCTACGAGCAGTACTTC.

The sample holds a few counts of this clone. V is TRBV6-6 and J is TRBJ2-2; 7 nucleotides align to TRBD2. Germline V gene sequence: CDR1 MNHNY, CDR2 SVGAGI (reference sequence). Germline trimming cut 8 bases from V and 5 bases from J; bases unmatched to any gene: 5. The CDR3 spans 13 residues. CDR3 sequence: CASSGGGTGELFF. The CDR3 DNA is TGTGCCAGCTCGGGGGGAGGGACCGGGGAGCTGTTTTTT.

This clone was counted between two and nine times. The CDR3 coding sequence is TGTGCCAGCAGCGGGGGACTCCTCTACGAGCAGTACTTC. Its translation: CASSGGLLYEQYF. This chain connects TRBV5-4 to TRBJ2-7, with D perhaps TRBD2 (6 bases). CDR1 is SGHNT, CDR2 YYREEE, per germline (reference sequence). This CDR3 region has 13 residues. Trimming cost V 4 bases and J 3 bases, with 11 bases left between them.

The chain joins TRBV7-6 to TRBJ1-2, with 8 nucleotides matching TRBD1. V was clipped by 4 bases and J by 7 bases; unmatched bases: 5. The V gene's germline CDR1 is SGHVS and CDR2 FNYEAQ. The CDR3 is 13 amino acids. The CDR3 bases are TGTGCCAGCAGCTCCCCAGGGGGCCCTGGCTACACCTTC. Translating gives CASSSPGGPGYTF.

This chain joins TRBV29-1 and TRBJ1-2, with a possible D match to TRBD1 (5 bases). Germline V gene lookup returns CDR1 SQVTM and CDR2 ANQGSEA. The CDR3 has 12 amino acids. Trimming took 7 bases from V and 7 from J, leaving 16 bases between them. The CDR3 DNA sequence: TGCAGCGACACAACAGGTCCGGGTGGCTACACCTTC. This sequence encodes CSDTTGPGGYTF.

This clone appeared a single time. The rearrangement joins TRBV28 to TRBJ2-7; D gene unclear. The germline V and J ends were trimmed by 4 bases and 0 bases, with 4 bases remaining between them. From germline, CDR1 is MDHEN and CDR2 SYDVKM. The CDR3 spans 12 residues. CDR3 sequence reads: CASSSNSYEQYF. The CDR3, as DNA: TGTGCCAGCAGTTCAAACTCCTACGAGCAGTACTTC.

The V call is TRBV6-5, the J call TRBJ2-7, with 10 bases that match TRBD1. J lost 3 bases, V lost 11 bases, and 7 bases had no gene match. Germline lookup yields CDR1 MNHEY and CDR2 SVGAGI. The CDR3 has 13 residues. CDR3 sequence: CAAARDRGYEQYF. The CDR3 coding sequence is TGTGCCGCGGCCCGGGACAGGGGCTACGAGCAGTACTTC.

The rearrangement uses TRBV7-2 and TRBJ1-5; weak D call: TRBD1 (5 bases). The CDR3 runs 15 residues. Trimming took off 3 bases at V and 4 bases at J, with 13 bases between the two ends. Germline V lookup: CDR1 SGHTA, CDR2 FQGNSA. This CDR3 is CASSLAGLYNQPQHF. The DNA for the CDR3 is TGTGCCAGCAGCTTGGCGGGACTCTATAATCAGCCCCAGCATTTT.

This clone has more than one count but fewer than ten. CDR3 protein: CASSYGSGHNSPLHF. CDR3 sequence (DNA): TGTGCCAGCAGTTATGGGTCAGGCCACAATTCACCCCTCCACTTT. The chain has TRBV6-5 and TRBJ1-6; D is unclear. The CDR3 extends over 15 amino acids. CDR1 is MNHEY and CDR2 is SVGAGI in the germline V gene. Trimming pared 3 bases from V and 7 bases from J, leaving 13 bases between.

V usage is TRBV6-5 and J usage is TRBJ1-1; no firm D call. In germline, CDR1 is MNHEY, CDR2 SVGAGI. This CDR3 spans 16 amino acids. Trimming left V 0 bases short and J 5 bases short, with 16 bases between. CDR3 coding DNA: TGTGCCAGCAGTTACTCTGCCTCTCCCGTCGGTACTGAAGCTTTCTTT. Translated, it gives CASSYSASPVGTEAFF.

The J gene is TRBJ1-3, the V gene TRBV28, with 8 bases matching TRBD1. Germline CDR1 MDHEN, CDR2 SYDVKM. V was clipped by 4 bases and J by 2 bases; unmatched bases: 10. CDR3 length: 17 residues. CDR3: CASSSTRQGYAGNTIYF. The DNA of the CDR3 is TGTGCCAGCAGTTCCACCCGACAGGGGTATGCTGGAAACACCATATATTTT.

The chain employs TRBV4-3 and TRBJ2-3, with 7 bases that match TRBD2. The CDR3 sequence is 16 residues long. Germline V gene data show CDR1 as LGHNA and CDR2 as YSLEER. Germline trimming cut 2 bases from V and 3 bases from J; bases unmatched to any gene: 8. This CDR3 is CASSQSSGPGTDTQYF. In DNA form, the CDR3 reads TGCGCCAGCAGCCAATCTAGCGGACCGGGGACAGATACGCAGTATTTT.

This clone has only one observation. The chain uses TRBV19 and TRBJ1-5, with TRBD1 as a possible D gene (6 bases). Germline CDR1 is LNHDA and CDR2 is SQIVND (reference sequence). The CDR3 loop spans 14 amino acids. V was cut by 7 bases and J by 6 bases, with 16 bases left in between. As DNA, the CDR3 is TGTGCCAGTACCTTACAGGGCTTTGCTCAGCCCCAGCATTTT. This encodes CASTLQGFAQPQHF. Using reference TRBV19 and TRBJ1-5 for the parts outside the CDR3, the full variable domain is DGGITQSPKYLFRKEGQNVTLSCEQNLNHDAMYWYRQDPGQGLRLIYYSQIVNDFQKGDIAEGYSVSREKKESFPLTVTSAQKNPTAFYLCASTLQGFAQPQHFGDGTRLSIL.

The table lists this clone with a few counts. The chain uses TRBV6-5 and TRBJ1-4; D perhaps matches TRBD1 (5 bases). The CDR3 has 16 amino acids. V was clipped by 0 bases and J by 8 bases, with 16 bases between them. Germline V gene sequence: CDR1 MNHEY, CDR2 SVGAGI. Here the CDR3 reads CASSYSSSGGEEKLFF. For the CDR3, the DNA is TGTGCCAGCAGTTACTCGTCTTCGGGGGGGGAAGAAAAACTGTTTTTT.

This chain links TRBV7-2 with TRBJ2-7; D may be TRBD1 (5 bases). The CDR3 consists of 18 residues. Trimming pared 5 bases from V and 2 bases from J, leaving 25 bases between. Germline V gives CDR1 SGHTA, CDR2 FQGNSA. The CDR3 DNA follows: TGTGCCAGCAGCATCCCGACAGATGAAGTAACACCCACCTACGAGCAGTACTTC. Amino acid sequence: CASSIPTDEVTPTYEQYF.

This clone was seen only a few times. The chain is built from TRBV7-9 and TRBJ2-1; D possibly corresponds to TRBD2 (6 bases). V dropped 0 bases and J dropped 6 bases, with 6 bases sitting between them. The length of the CDR3 is 13 residues. The germline CDR1 and CDR2 sequences are SEHNR and FQNEAQ (reference sequence). CDR3 sequence reads: CASSLAGSNEQFF. CDR3 coding DNA: TGTGCCAGCAGCTTAGCCGGGAGCAATGAGCAGTTCTTC.

The V and J genes are TRBV1 and TRBJ1-5; the tabulated D call, TRBD1, remains unverified against the DNA. TRBV1 is tagged as a pseudogene. The CDR3 totals 18 residues. The CDR3 spells CTSSQDRSDRGVNQPQHF. The CDR3 coding sequence is TGCACCAGCAGCCAAGATCGCTCAGACAGGGGCGTAAATCAGCCCCAGCATTTT.

This clone was seen more than once but under ten times. This chain connects TRBV7-9 to TRBJ2-3; D call uncertain. The V end lost 3 bases, the J end lost 3 bases, and 13 bases lay between the germline ends. Germline V CDR1 and CDR2: SEHNR, FQNEAQ (reference sequence). The CDR3 loop spans 15 amino acids. CDR3 in amino acids: CASSFPGGETDTQYF. CDR3 bases: TGTGCCAGCAGCTTCCCCGGCGGTGAAACAGATACGCAGTATTTT.

V usage is TRBV6-5 and J usage is TRBJ2-3, with D possibly matching TRBD1 (5 bases). V dropped 6 bases and J dropped 2 bases, with 15 bases sitting between them. CDR1 MNHEY and CDR2 SVGAGI come from the germline V gene. The CDR3 is 15 amino acids. This chain's CDR3 is CASRRPTANTDTQYF. The CDR3 coding sequence is TGTGCCAGCAGACGCCCGACAGCCAACACAGATACGCAGTATTTT.